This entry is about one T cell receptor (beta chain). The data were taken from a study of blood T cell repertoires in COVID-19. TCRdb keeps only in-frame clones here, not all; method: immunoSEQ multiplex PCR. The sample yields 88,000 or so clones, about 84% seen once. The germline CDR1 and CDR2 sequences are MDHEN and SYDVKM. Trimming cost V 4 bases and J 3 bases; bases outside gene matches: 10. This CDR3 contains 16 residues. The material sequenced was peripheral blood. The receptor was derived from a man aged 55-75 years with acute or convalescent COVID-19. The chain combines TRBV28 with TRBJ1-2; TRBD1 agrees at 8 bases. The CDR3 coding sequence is TGTGCCAGCAGTTCCACAGGACAGGGCATTTACTATGGCTACACCTTC. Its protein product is CASSSTGQGIYYGYTF.